The 23 T cell receptor beta chains presented below share a single source sample, sequenced in a study of Graves' ophthalmopathy and Graves' hyperthyroidism (dated by TCRdb to the late 2010s). Sequencing relied on an Illumina HiSeq 2000. For repertoire sequencing, TCR beta CDR3 regions were amplified from RNA transcripts. The first round was an RT-PCR using HTBI primers with the Qiagen OneStep RT-PCR kit, and this first round was followed by a second-round multiplex PCR, then size selection and purification. The raw public reads went through TCRdb reprocessing: fastp at Q25, MiXCR clone calling, in-frame beta chains kept. Records with the same CDR3 protein are collapsed into one entry carrying the most frequent genes and DNA. The sample includes some 750,000 distinct CDR3 sequences, with roughly two fifths observed a single time. The ten most abundant clones make up approximately 46% of the sample.

The sequenced sample consisted of peripheral blood. Receptor source: an adult man with Graves' ophthalmopathy.

This clonotype was detected once. CDR3 nucleotides: TGTGCCAGCAGCTTGGCTAGCATGGGGGGGACCCAGTACTTC. It translates to CASSLASMGGTQYF. The rearrangement links TRBV7-2 to TRBJ2-5; a possible D gene is TRBD2 (6 bases). CDR1 SGHTA and CDR2 FQGNSA come from the germline V gene. Trimming removed 3 bases from V and 7 bases from J, with 15 bases in between. The CDR3 runs to 14 residues.

This CDR3 reads CASSLRERGGVTDTQYF. Written as DNA, the CDR3 is TGTGCCAGCAGTTTGCGGGAGCGGGGGGGAGTCACAGATACGCAGTATTTT. The rearrangement joins TRBV7-9 to TRBJ2-3, with 10 nucleotides matching TRBD2. The CDR3 sequence is 17 residues long. Trimming cost V 6 bases and J 2 bases; bases outside gene matches: 11. CDR1 and CDR2 (germline): SEHNR, FQNEAQ (reference sequence).

This clonotype was counted only a few times. The genes are TRBV5-1 and TRBJ2-7; 11 bases match TRBD2. Germline lookup yields CDR1 SGHRS and CDR2 YFSETQ. CDR3 length: 14 amino acids. After removal of 2 bases from V and 5 bases from J, the junction contained 3 bases not matched to a gene. The CDR3 loop is CASSLLAGEDEQYF. The CDR3 coding sequence is TGCGCCAGCAGCTTACTAGCGGGAGAGGACGAGCAGTACTTC. Using reference TRBV5-1 and TRBJ2-7 for the parts outside the CDR3, the full variable domain is KAGVTQTPRYLIKTRGQQVTLSCSPISGHRSVSWYQQTPGQGLQFLFEYFSETQRNKGNFPGRFSGRQFSNSRSEMNVSTLELGDSALYLCASSLLAGEDEQYFGPGTRLTVT.

The chain carries TRBV25-1 and TRBJ1-4; 8 bases map to TRBD1. CDR3 size: 15 residues. Germline CDR1 and CDR2: MGHDK and SYGVNS. Losses at the gene ends were 1 base for V and 5 bases for J; bases not matched to a gene: 3. Here the CDR3 DNA reads TGTGCCAGCAGTGAATTGGACAGGGCGAATGAAAAACTGTTTTTT. Amino acid sequence: CASSELDRANEKLFF.

This clonotype has only a few counts. The chain couples TRBV25-1 to TRBJ2-2; 9 positions match TRBD1. With 6 bases clipped from V and 3 bases from J, the junction kept 5 bases outside the gene matches. Germline loops: CDR1 MGHDK, CDR2 SYGVNS. This CDR3 region has 15 residues. This chain's CDR3 is CASSLGTGYTGELFF. CDR3 nucleotides: TGTGCCAGCAGCCTGGGGACAGGGTACACCGGGGAGCTGTTTTTT.

This clonotype is a singleton in its sample. This rearrangement joins TRBV20-1 to TRBJ2-5; D is perhaps TRBD1 (6 bases). Germline V gene lookup returns CDR1 DFQATT and CDR2 SNEGSKA (reference sequence). With 0 bases removed from V and 8 bases from J, the gap between germline ends came to 10 bases. This CDR3 has 12 amino acids. CDR3 in amino acids: CSARDGTRTQYF. The CDR3 region has the DNA TGCAGTGCTAGAGACGGGACACGAACCCAGTACTTC.

This clonotype was detected many times. This chain connects TRBV7-2 to TRBJ2-5; no clear D gene. The CDR3 runs 14 residues. The germline CDR1 and CDR2 sequences are SGHTA and FQGNSA. Trimming shortened V by 0 bases and J by 4 bases, and 9 bases separated the two germline ends. The CDR3 is CASSLASIGETQYF. For the CDR3, the DNA is TGTGCCAGCAGCTTAGCTAGCATAGGAGAGACCCAGTACTTC. The variable domain in full, completed from reference TRBV7-2 and TRBJ2-5, reads GAGVSQSPSNKVTEKGKDVELRCDPISGHTALYWYRQSLGQGLEFLIYFQGNSAPDKSGLPSDRFSAERTGGSVSTLTIQRTQQEDSAVYLCASSLASIGETQYFGPGTRLLVL.

This clonotype occurred many times. The rearrangement uses TRBV20-1 and TRBJ1-2; no clear D. The germline V gene encodes CDR1 DFQATT and CDR2 SNEGSKA (reference sequence). CDR3 length equals 14 residues. The V and J ends lost 3 bases and 8 bases respectively, with 19 bases between them. For the CDR3, the DNA is TGCAGTGCTAGGATGGGCAGCCAAGTTCGGGGCTACACCTTC. Its translation: CSARMGSQVRGYTF.

With respect to this clonotype: A read error may account for a junction end that differs from germline. The chain has TRBV27 and TRBJ2-6, with D maybe TRBD1 (5 bases). From germline, CDR1 is MNHEY and CDR2 SMNVEV (reference sequence). There are 14 residues in the CDR3. The CDR3 protein is CASSLSERGRTEAF. CDR3 nucleotide sequence: TGTGCCAGCAGTTTATCGGAAAGGGGCAGAACTGAAGCTTTC.

Written as DNA, the CDR3 is TGTGCCAGCCAAGGGACAGGGCTCAATCAGCCCCAGCATTTT. Protein sequence: CASQGTGLNQPQHF. V is TRBV24-1 and J is TRBJ1-5; 9 bases are shared with TRBD1. The V and J ends lost 11 bases and 3 bases, in that order; junction bases with no gene match: 7. CDR3 length equals 14 residues. Germline CDR1 is KGHDR and CDR2 is SFDVKD.

This clonotype turned up a few times. The junction departs from germline at one end; a sequencing error may be responsible. The chain links TRBV20-1 to TRBJ2-5; TRBD1 matches 7 bases. Germline values: CDR1 DFQATT, CDR2 SNEGSKA (reference sequence). CDR3 size: 15 residues. The CDR3 loop reads CSARDRAEPQETQYF. In nucleotides, the CDR3 is TGCAGTGCAAGAGACAGGGCCGAGCCCCAAGAGACCCAGTACTTC.

On this clonotype: This may be a read error, as it is one base from a much larger clone. The final CDR3 position lacks the conserved phenylalanine or tryptophan, pointing to a likely read error. This chain connects TRBV19 to TRBJ1-6; D gene uncertain. Deletions cut 1 base from V and 7 bases from J, with 8 bases between. This CDR3 comprises 14 residues. Looked up from germline, CDR1 is LNHDA and CDR2 is SQIVND (reference sequence). The CDR3 bases are TGTGCCAGTAGTATAGGTACGGAGAATTCACCCCTCCACTCT. Translated, it gives CASSIGTENSPLHS.

The chain is built from TRBV10-3 and TRBJ1-6; possibly TRBD1 for D (6 bases). V was trimmed by 9 bases and J by 10 bases, leaving 16 bases between them. Germline loops: CDR1 ENHRY, CDR2 SYGVKD. There are 13 residues in the CDR3. The CDR3 nucleotides read TGTGCCATACAGGGCAAGATTGCCTCACCCCTCCACTTT. Translated: CAIQGKIASPLHF.

V is TRBV7-3 and J is TRBJ2-5; 9 bases agree with TRBD1. From germline, CDR1 is SGHTA and CDR2 FQGTGA. V was clipped by 2 bases and J by 4 bases; unmatched bases: 5. This CDR3 has 15 residues. In DNA, the CDR3 is TGTGCCAGCAGCTTAGATTCGACAGGGGGAGAGACCCAGTACTTC. Amino acid sequence: CASSLDSTGGETQYF.

This clonotype was recorded a few times. This sequence joins TRBV29-1 and TRBJ1-4; D is uncertain. The germline gives CDR1 SQVTM, CDR2 ANQGSEA. V gave up 4 bases and J gave up 6 bases, with 12 bases separating them. The CDR3 spans 13 residues. The CDR3 coding sequence is TGCAGCGTTGTTGCCGGTAACGATGAAAAACTGTTTTTT. The encoded protein is CSVVAGNDEKLFF. The entire variable domain, with the rest obtained from reference TRBV29-1 and TRBJ1-4, is as follows: SAVISQKPSRDICQRGTSLTIQCQVDSQVTMMFWYRQQPGQSLTLIATANQGSEATYESGFVIDKFPISRPNLTFSTLTVSNMSPEDSSIYLCSVVAGNDEKLFFGSGTQLSVL.

This clonotype was counted at least ten times. The chain couples TRBV7-3 to TRBJ2-5, with D hard to call. The germline gives CDR1 SGHTA, CDR2 FQGTGA. This CDR3 comprises 14 residues. Trimming removed 2 bases at V and 4 bases at J, with 11 bases between. The CDR3 region is CASSLLGLGETQYF. CDR3 sequence (DNA): TGTGCCAGCAGCTTATTGGGTTTGGGAGAGACCCAGTACTTC.

This CDR3 is CASSYFLENSYEQYF. The CDR3 DNA follows: TGTGCCAGCAGTTACTTTTTAGAGAACTCCTACGAGCAGTACTTC. V gene TRBV6-2 or TRBV6-3 combines with J gene TRBJ2-7, with no clear D. CDR3 size: 15 residues. Germline assignment: CDR1 MNHEY and CDR2 SVGEGT. Trimming took off 1 base at V and 0 bases at J, with 10 bases between the two ends.

Comment on this clonotype: A read error may explain this, as a much larger clone is one base away. The chain links TRBV7-9 to TRBJ1-4; 11 bases agree with TRBD1. Germline V gene lookup returns CDR1 SEHNR and CDR2 FQNEAQ (reference sequence). The CDR3 covers 14 residues. V lost 3 bases to trimming and J lost 12 bases; unmatched junction nucleotides: 6. In DNA, the CDR3 is TGTGCCAGCAGCTTGGGACAGGGGGAGGAAGAACTGTTTTTT. It yields the protein CASSLGQGEEELFF.

This clonotype has ten or more counts. V and J are TRBV7-2 and TRBJ2-7, with a weak D call TRBD1 (5 bases). Between the trimmed V and J ends, which lost 3 bases and 7 bases, there was a span of 13 bases. Per germline, CDR1 SGHTA and CDR2 FQGNSA. The CDR3 sequence is 13 residues long. CDR3 protein: CASSFIAGKEQYF. The CDR3 DNA reads TGTGCCAGCAGCTTCATTGCAGGGAAGGAGCAGTACTTC.

The rearrangement joins TRBV7-9 to TRBJ2-7; D not certain. The CDR3 is made up of 12 amino acids. V was shortened by 4 bases and J by 3 bases, with 7 bases between the two germline ends. Germline CDR1 SEHNR, CDR2 FQNEAQ (reference sequence). The CDR3 sequence is CASSSTHYEQYF. In nucleotides, the CDR3 is TGTGCCAGCAGCTCGACCCACTACGAGCAGTACTTC. Looking up the rest from reference TRBV7-9 and TRBJ2-7 gives the full variable domain: DTGVSQNPRHKITKRGQNVTFRCDPISEHNRLYWYRQTLGQGPEFLTYFQNEAQLEKSRLLSDRFSAERPKGSFSTLEIQRTEQGDSAMYLCASSSTHYEQYFGPGTRLTVT.

This clonotype has more than one count but fewer than ten. V and J are TRBV6-5 and TRBJ2-5; 7 bases align to TRBD1. V lost 2 bases, J lost 3 bases, and 6 bases stayed unmatched. Germline CDR1 MNHEY, CDR2 SVGAGI. The CDR3 runs to 15 residues. Here the CDR3 DNA reads TGTGCCAGCAGTTACACGGCCGGGACAGAAGAGACCCAGTACTTC. This codes for CASSYTAGTEETQYF.

About this clonotype itself: This CDR3 is missing its conserved last phenylalanine or tryptophan, likely due to a read error. The chain recombines TRBV20-1 with TRBJ1-6; D unresolved. Trimming stripped 1 base from V and 12 bases from J, with 13 bases between. This CDR3 is built from 13 residues. Germline V lookup: CDR1 DFQATT, CDR2 SNEGSKA (reference sequence). This CDR3 reads CSARGTEVGPLHL. The DNA for the CDR3 is TGCAGTGCTAGAGGGACCGAGGTCGGACCCCTCCACCTT.

This clonotype was counted ten times or more. This CDR3 is CATSREFSLEQYF. CDR3 bases: TGTGCCACCAGCAGAGAATTTTCTCTCGAGCAGTACTTC. The chain uses TRBV15 and TRBJ2-7; D is uncertain. CDR3 length equals 13 residues. Trimming removed 0 bases from V and 6 bases from J, with 9 bases in between. CDR1 and CDR2 from the germline V gene are LNHNV and YYDKDF (reference sequence).